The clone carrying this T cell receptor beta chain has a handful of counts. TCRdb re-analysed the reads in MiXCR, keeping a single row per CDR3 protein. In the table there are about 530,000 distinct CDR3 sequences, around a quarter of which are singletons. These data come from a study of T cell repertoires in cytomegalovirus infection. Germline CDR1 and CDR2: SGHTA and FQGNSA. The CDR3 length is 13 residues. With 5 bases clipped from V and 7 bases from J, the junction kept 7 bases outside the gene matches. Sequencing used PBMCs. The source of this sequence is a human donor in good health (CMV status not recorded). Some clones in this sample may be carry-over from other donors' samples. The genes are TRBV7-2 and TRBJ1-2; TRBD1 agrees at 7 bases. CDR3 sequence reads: CASSTQGRVGYTF. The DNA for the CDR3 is TGTGCCAGCAGCACACAGGGGAGGGTTGGCTACACCTTC.